At least ten counts were recorded for the clone carrying this TCR beta chain. These data belong to a study of HIV-infected patients and healthy controls. The CDR3 totals 15 residues. Germline-derived CDR1 and CDR2 are SGHNT and YYREEE (reference sequence). Trimming at V came to 3 bases and at J to 3 bases, leaving 5 bases not matched to a gene. cDNA was made from about 500 ng RNA using alpha and beta constant primers. Alpha and beta chain libraries were made separately by chain-specific third strand synthesis with multiplexing indices. MiXCR, applied by TCRdb to the 5' RACE reads, yields one record per CDR3 protein. The data show about 18,000 distinct CDR3 sequences, under 9% seen once. Antiretroviral therapy had run roughly three months, about 14 weeks, before follow-up blood collection. Whole blood was used without fractionation, so all unsorted peripheral T cells were included.

The rearrangement joins TRBV5-4 to TRBJ1-2; 10 nucleotides agree with TRBD1. This TCR derives from an adult with HIV infection. The sequenced sample was blood, obtained during antiretroviral therapy. The CDR3 DNA sequence: TGTGCCAGCAGCTCGGGGACAGGGGATTACTATGGCTACACCTTC. Protein sequence: CASSSGTGDYYGYTF.